These 18 T cell receptor beta chains were sequenced from one sample in a study of siplizumab effects on memory and regulatory T cells. The assay was immunoSEQ multiplex PCR, and TCRdb's table has in-frame clones only and misses some. In the table there are 90,000 to 110,000 clones, about 92% of which are singletons. Material: CD4+ T cells sorted from blood. The origin of the receptors is a human donor in good health.

This rearrangement joins TRBV27 to TRBJ2-3, with D possibly matching TRBD2 (6 bases). Germline V gene data show CDR1 as MNHEY and CDR2 as SMNVEV (reference sequence). The CDR3 contains 16 residues. The V end was cut by 0 bases, the J end by 0 bases, with 10 bases between. The CDR3 DNA reads TGTGCCAGCAGTTTATCTCTAGCGAGAAGCACAGATACGCAGTATTTT. It translates to CASSLSLARSTDTQYF.

The V and J genes are TRBV4-1 and TRBJ1-2, with 9 bases matching TRBD1. V was clipped by 6 bases and J by 8 bases; unmatched bases: 7. Germline-derived CDR1 and CDR2 are MGHRA and YSYEKL. CDR3 length equals 13 residues. DNA for the CDR3: TGCGCCAGCAGTGACAGACAGGGGGGAGGCTACACCTTC. Translated: CASSDRQGGGYTF.

This clone was detected a few times. This chain connects TRBV5-6 to TRBJ1-2; D perhaps matches TRBD1 (5 bases). The length of the CDR3 is 15 residues. Germline V lookup: CDR1 SGHDT, CDR2 YYEEEE. V was cut by 0 bases and J by 2 bases, with 11 bases left in between. CDR3 DNA sequence: TGTGCCAGCAGCTTGGCGATATGGGGGAACTATGGCTACACCTTC. Its translation: CASSLAIWGNYGYTF.

This clone was counted a single time. This chain connects TRBV29-1 to TRBJ2-7; no clear D. Germline lookup yields CDR1 SQVTM and CDR2 ANQGSEA. CDR3 length: 15 amino acids. Trimming took off 4 bases at V and 2 bases at J, with 18 bases between the two ends. The CDR3 region is CSVVGWAGEPYEQYF. As DNA, the CDR3 is TGCAGCGTTGTCGGATGGGCAGGTGAGCCCTACGAGCAGTACTTC.

This chain joins TRBV11-2 and TRBJ2-7; TRBD2 is a possible D gene (7 bases). Germline V gene data show CDR1 as SGHAT and CDR2 as FQNNGV. Between the trimmed V and J ends, which lost 5 bases and 4 bases, there was a span of 21 bases. The CDR3 consists of 16 residues. The CDR3 is CASSPSRGRRAYEQYF. The CDR3, as DNA: TGTGCCAGCAGCCCCTCGCGGGGGCGCCGGGCTTACGAGCAGTACTTC.

V is TRBV25-1 and J is TRBJ1-4; 7 positions match TRBD1. Unmatched junction bases numbered 3, after V lost 0 bases and J lost 5 bases. This CDR3 region has 15 residues. In germline, CDR1 is MGHDK, CDR2 SYGVNS. The CDR3 DNA is TGTGCCAGCAGTGAATACCAGGGGGGCAATGAAAAACTGTTTTTT. It codes for CASSEYQGGNEKLFF.

The chain couples TRBV5-8 to TRBJ1-2, with D hard to call. V was shortened by 2 bases and J by 3 bases, with 14 bases between the two germline ends. The CDR3 sequence is 15 residues long. The germline V gene has CDR1 SGHTS and CDR2 YDEGEE. The CDR3 sequence is CASSLRPTSDYGYTF. In DNA form, the CDR3 reads TGTGCCAGCAGCTTACGACCGACCAGTGACTATGGCTACACCTTC.

The V gene is TRBV2, the J gene TRBJ1-4, with 8 nucleotides matching TRBD1. The CDR3 has 14 amino acids. Germline assignment: CDR1 SNHLY and CDR2 FYNNEI. The V segment lost 6 bases and the J segment 8 bases; nucleotides outside the gene matches: 8. The CDR3 DNA reads TGTGCCAGCAGAAGCGGGACAGGTTACGAAAAACTGTTTTTT. Residues: CASRSGTGYEKLFF.

The rearrangement links TRBV5-1 to TRBJ1-1; D possibly corresponds to TRBD1 (6 bases). Trimming removed 0 bases from V and 8 bases from J, with 14 bases in between. The CDR3 loop spans 14 amino acids. Germline lookup yields CDR1 SGHRS and CDR2 YFSETQ. CDR3 nucleotide sequence: TGCGCCAGCAGCTTGGATACAGGGAGCCGGGAAGCTTTCTTT. Protein sequence: CASSLDTGSREAFF.

A few counts support this clone. The rearrangement uses TRBV19 and TRBJ1-5; D remains unclear. This CDR3 region has 19 residues. CDR1 is LNHDA, CDR2 SQIVND, per germline (reference sequence). Trimming took off 2 bases at V and 7 bases at J, with 27 bases between the two ends. In nucleotides, the CDR3 is TGTGCCAGTAGTATATCGGAGAGGCACCGGCCTAGAGGAAGACAGCCCCAGCATTTT. Amino acid sequence: CASSISERHRPRGRQPQHF.

J is TRBJ2-1 and V is TRBV11-2, with 13 bases that match TRBD2. The length of the CDR3 is 17 residues. Germline loops: CDR1 SGHAT, CDR2 FQNNGV. The trim removed 4 bases at V and 3 bases at J, leaving 6 bases unmatched. This chain's CDR3 is CASSSSWTSGSYNEQFF. The CDR3 DNA reads as TGTGCCAGCAGCTCCTCCTGGACTAGCGGGAGCTACAATGAGCAGTTCTTC.

The chain recombines TRBV27 with TRBJ1-1; D perhaps matches TRBD1 (5 bases). Germline lookup yields CDR1 MNHEY and CDR2 SMNVEV (reference sequence). The ends were cut back, 5 bases at V and 4 bases at J, with 14 bases in the middle. The length of the CDR3 is 14 residues. CDR3: CASSPHRQLTEAFF. The DNA of the CDR3 is TGTGCCAGCAGTCCACACCGACAGCTCACTGAAGCTTTCTTT.

J is TRBJ2-7 and V is TRBV29-1; D perhaps matches TRBD1 (6 bases). The V and J ends lost 6 bases and 2 bases respectively, with 14 bases between them. The CDR3 has 13 residues. The germline gives CDR1 SQVTM, CDR2 ANQGSEA. DNA for the CDR3: TGCAGCGTAGCTCAGGGGAGTCCCTACGAGCAGTACTTC. Residues: CSVAQGSPYEQYF.

The gene calls are TRBV6-5 and TRBJ1-1; weak D call: TRBD1 (5 bases). CDR1 and CDR2 (germline): MNHEY, SVGAGI. With 6 bases removed from V and 1 base from J, the gap between germline ends came to 12 bases. The CDR3 is 14 amino acids. The CDR3 nucleotides are TGTGCCAGCAGCCCGAGGGGCTGGAACACTGAAGCTTTCTTT. Residues: CASSPRGWNTEAFF.

The J gene is TRBJ2-5, the V gene TRBV6-1, with 8 bases that match TRBD2. CDR3 length equals 14 residues. V gave up 5 bases and J gave up 6 bases; unmatched junction bases: 8. CDR1 and CDR2 (germline): MNHNS, SASEGT. The CDR3 reads CASSHGGDEQTQYF. The CDR3 region has the DNA TGTGCCAGCAGTCACGGGGGGGACGAACAGACCCAGTACTTC.

This sequence joins TRBV9 and TRBJ1-1; D is uncertain. V dropped 0 bases and J dropped 0 bases, with 6 bases sitting between them. This CDR3 spans 14 amino acids. CDR1 SGDLS and CDR2 YYNGEE come from the germline V gene. For the CDR3, the DNA is TGTGCCAGCAGCGTAGTCGGGATGAACACTGAAGCTTTCTTT. Its translation: CASSVVGMNTEAFF.

This rearrangement joins TRBV5-1 to TRBJ2-1; 7 bases are shared with TRBD1. V was clipped by 0 bases and J by 7 bases; unmatched bases: 10. The CDR3 has 16 amino acids. Germline V gives CDR1 SGHRS, CDR2 YFSETQ. The DNA for the CDR3 is TGCGCCAGCAGCTTGGCACCAGGGGGATCCGGGAATGAGCAGTTCTTC. Protein product: CASSLAPGGSGNEQFF.

J is TRBJ2-7 and V is TRBV6-5; D is uncertain. Germline V gene lookup returns CDR1 MNHEY and CDR2 SVGAGI. Trimming shortened V by 2 bases and J by 4 bases, and 12 bases separated the two germline ends. CDR3 size: 14 residues. The CDR3 sequence is CASSYRLYGYEQYF. In DNA form, the CDR3 reads TGTGCCAGCAGTTACAGGCTGTACGGTTACGAGCAGTACTTC.